This T cell receptor beta chain originates from a study of CD8 T cells in Susac syndrome. The study sequenced TCR beta in blood CD8+ and CD4+ T cells. TEMRA cells were enriched by FACS, and CD4+ and CD8+ T cells were negatively isolated. RNA, at about 0.5 to 1 ug, was reverse transcribed with random hexamers. TCRdb ran MiXCR on the immunoSEQ multiplex PCR reads and lists one entry per CDR3 protein. The sample contains about 100,000 distinct CDR3 sequences, nearly 97% of which appear only once. Sequenced input: CD8+ T cells from PBMCs. The sequence derives from a human donor with Susac syndrome.

CDR3 in DNA: TGTGCCACCAGTGATTTTAGGGGCTACGAGCAGTACTTC. The encoded protein is CATSDFRGYEQYF. The rearrangement links TRBV24-1 to TRBJ2-7, with D perhaps matching TRBD1 (5 bases). Looked up from germline, CDR1 is KGHDR and CDR2 is SFDVKD. V lost 1 base to trimming and J lost 3 bases, with 6 bases between them. CDR3 size: 13 residues.